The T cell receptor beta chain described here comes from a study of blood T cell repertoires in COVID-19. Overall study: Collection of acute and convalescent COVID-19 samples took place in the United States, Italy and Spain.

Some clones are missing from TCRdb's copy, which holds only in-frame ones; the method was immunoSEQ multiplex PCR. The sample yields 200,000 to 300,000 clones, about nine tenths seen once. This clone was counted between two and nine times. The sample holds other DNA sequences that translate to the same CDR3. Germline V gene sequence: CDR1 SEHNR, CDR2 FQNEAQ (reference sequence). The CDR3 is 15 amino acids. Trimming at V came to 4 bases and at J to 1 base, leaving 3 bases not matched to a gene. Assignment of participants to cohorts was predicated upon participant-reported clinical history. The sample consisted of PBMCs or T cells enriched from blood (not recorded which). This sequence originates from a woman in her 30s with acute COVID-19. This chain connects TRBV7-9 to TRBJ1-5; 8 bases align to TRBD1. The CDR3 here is CASSSDRASNQPQHF. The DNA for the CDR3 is TGTGCCAGCAGCTCGGACAGGGCAAGCAATCAGCCCCAGCATTTT.